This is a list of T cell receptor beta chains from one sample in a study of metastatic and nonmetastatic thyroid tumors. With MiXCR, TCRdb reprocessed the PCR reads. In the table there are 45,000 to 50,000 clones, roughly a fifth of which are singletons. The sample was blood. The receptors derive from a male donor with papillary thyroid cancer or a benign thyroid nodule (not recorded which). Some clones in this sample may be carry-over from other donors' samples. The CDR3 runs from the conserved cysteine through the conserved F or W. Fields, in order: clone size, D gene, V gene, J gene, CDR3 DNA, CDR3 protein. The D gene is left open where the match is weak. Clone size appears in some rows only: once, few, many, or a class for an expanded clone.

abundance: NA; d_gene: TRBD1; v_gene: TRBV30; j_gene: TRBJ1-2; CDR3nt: TGTGCCTGGAGTCCCCCGAGGGACAGTGCCGGCTACACCTTC; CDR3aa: CAWSPPRDSAGYTF
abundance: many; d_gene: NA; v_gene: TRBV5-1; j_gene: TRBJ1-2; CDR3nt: TGCGCCAGCAGCTATACTGGTGGGGCGACTTTAAACTATGGCTACACCTTC; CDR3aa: CASSYTGGATLNYGYTF
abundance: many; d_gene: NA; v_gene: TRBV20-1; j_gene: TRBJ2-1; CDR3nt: TGCAGTGCTAGAGATCAAAGTGAGCAGTTCTTC; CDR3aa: CSARDQSEQFF
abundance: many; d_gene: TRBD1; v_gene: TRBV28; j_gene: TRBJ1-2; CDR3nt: TGTGCCAGCAGTTTCGCCGCAGGGGGGAACTATGGCTACACCTTC; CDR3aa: CASSFAAGGNYGYTF
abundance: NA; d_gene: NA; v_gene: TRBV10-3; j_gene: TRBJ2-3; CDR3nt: TGTGCCATCAGTGAAAACAGGGCCACAGATACGCAGTATTTT; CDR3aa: CAISENRATDTQYF
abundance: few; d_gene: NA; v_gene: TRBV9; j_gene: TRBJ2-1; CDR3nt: TGTGCCAGCAGCACTCGAACGGGGTTCGTTGCCAGTGAGCAGTTCTTC; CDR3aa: CASSTRTGFVASEQFF
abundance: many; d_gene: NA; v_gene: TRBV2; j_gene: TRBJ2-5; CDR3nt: TGTGCCAGCAGACGGGACTTCCGGTACCAAGAGACCCAGTACTTC; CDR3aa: CASRRDFRYQETQYF
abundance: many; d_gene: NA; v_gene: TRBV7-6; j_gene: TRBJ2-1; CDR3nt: TGTGCCAGCAGTCGGACTTGGGACACCCGCGACAATGAGCAGTTCTTC; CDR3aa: CASSRTWDTRDNEQFF
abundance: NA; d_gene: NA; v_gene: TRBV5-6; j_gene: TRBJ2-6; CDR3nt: TGTGCCAGCAGCGCGCGACTAGGGGCTTATGGGGCCAACGTCCTGACTTTC; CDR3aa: CASSARLGAYGANVLTF
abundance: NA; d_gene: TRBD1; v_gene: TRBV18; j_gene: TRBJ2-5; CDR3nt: TGTGCCAGCTCACGGGGACAGAAAGAGACCCAGTACTTC; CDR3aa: CASSRGQKETQYF
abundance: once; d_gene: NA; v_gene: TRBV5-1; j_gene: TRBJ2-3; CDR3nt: TGCGCCAGTAGGGATGGAGGGGGGTCAGATACGCAGTATTTT; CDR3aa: CASRDGGGSDTQYF
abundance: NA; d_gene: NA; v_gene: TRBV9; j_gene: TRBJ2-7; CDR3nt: TGTGCCAGCAGCGCCTCCGGGAAGTCCACCTACGAGCAGTACTTC; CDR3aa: CASSASGKSTYEQYF
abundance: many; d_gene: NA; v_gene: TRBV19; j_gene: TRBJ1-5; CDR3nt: TGTGCCAGTAGTATGGCAGGCCATAGCAATCAGCCCCAGCATTTT; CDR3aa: CASSMAGHSNQPQHF
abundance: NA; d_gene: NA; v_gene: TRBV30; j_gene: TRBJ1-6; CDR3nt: TGTGCCTGGACCGGACAGTCAAGAGGTTCACCCCTCCACTTT; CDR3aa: CAWTGQSRGSPLHF
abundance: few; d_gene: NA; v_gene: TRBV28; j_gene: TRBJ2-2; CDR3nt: TGTGCCAGCAGCCCCTCCGCAGGGCGAAACACCGGGGAGCTGTTTTTT; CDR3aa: CASSPSAGRNTGELFF
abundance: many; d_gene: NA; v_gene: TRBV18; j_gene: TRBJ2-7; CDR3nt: TGTGCCAGCTCACCACGGGGACCCTACGAGCAGTACTTC; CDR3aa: CASSPRGPYEQYF
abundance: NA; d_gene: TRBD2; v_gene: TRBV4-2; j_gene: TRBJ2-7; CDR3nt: TGTGCCAGCAGCCACGAAGCGGGAGGGCCTAACGAGCAGTACTTC; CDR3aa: CASSHEAGGPNEQYF
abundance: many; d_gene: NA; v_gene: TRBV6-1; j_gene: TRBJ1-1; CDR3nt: TGTGCCACTACTGAACAGTTGAACACTGAAGCTTTCTTT; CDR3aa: CATTEQLNTEAFF
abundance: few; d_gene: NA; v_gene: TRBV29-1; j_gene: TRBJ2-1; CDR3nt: TGCAGCGTTGAACACACGGCGGGGAATGAGCAGTTCTTC; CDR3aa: CSVEHTAGNEQFF
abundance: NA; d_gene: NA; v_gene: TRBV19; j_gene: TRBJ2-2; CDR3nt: TGTGCCAGTCAACCCTCACTAGCAGCGAACACCGGGGAGCTGTTTTTT; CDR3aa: CASQPSLAANTGELFF
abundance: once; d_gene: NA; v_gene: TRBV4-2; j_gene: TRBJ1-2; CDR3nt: TGTGCCAGCAGACAAGATGGCTATGGGAGGAATAACTATGGCTACACCTTC; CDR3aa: CASRQDGYGRNNYGYTF
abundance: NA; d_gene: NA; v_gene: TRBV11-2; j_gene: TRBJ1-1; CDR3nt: TGTGCCAGCAGCTTAGACGGCATGGGACTTGCTTTCTTT; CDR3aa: CASSLDGMGLAFF
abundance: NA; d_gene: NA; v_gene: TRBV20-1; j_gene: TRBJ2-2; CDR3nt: TGCAGTGCTAGAGCCCGTTTTGCGTGGACGGGCGGTGAGCTGTTTTTT; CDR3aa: CSARARFAWTGGELFF
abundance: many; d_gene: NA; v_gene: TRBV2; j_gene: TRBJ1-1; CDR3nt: TGTGCCAGCAAAGGACAACAGAACACTGAAGCTTTCTTT; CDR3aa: CASKGQQNTEAFF
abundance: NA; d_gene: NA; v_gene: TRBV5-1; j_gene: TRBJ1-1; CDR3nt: TGCGCCAGCAGGGGGGATTCCGCTGAAGCTTTCTTT; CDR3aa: CASRGDSAEAFF
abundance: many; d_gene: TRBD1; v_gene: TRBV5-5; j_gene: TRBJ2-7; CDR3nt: TGTGCCAGCAGCGCGGACAGGGATTACGAGCAGTACTTC; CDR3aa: CASSADRDYEQYF
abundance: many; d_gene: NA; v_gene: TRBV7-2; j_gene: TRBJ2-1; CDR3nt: TGTGCCAGCAGCTTAGCAGGGGGAGGTCTCGACAATGAGCAGTTCTTC; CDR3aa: CASSLAGGGLDNEQFF
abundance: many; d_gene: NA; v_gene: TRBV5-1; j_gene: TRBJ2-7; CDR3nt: TGCGCCAGCAGCTTGGAAGCGGATAATCTCTACGAGCAGTACTTC; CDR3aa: CASSLEADNLYEQYF
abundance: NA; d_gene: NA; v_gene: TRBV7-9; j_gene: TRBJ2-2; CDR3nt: TGTGCCAGCAGCCAAGGCACGACCGGGGAGCTGTTTTTT; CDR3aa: CASSQGTTGELFF
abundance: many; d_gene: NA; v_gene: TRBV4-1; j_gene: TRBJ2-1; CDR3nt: TGCGCCAGCAGCCAAGACCCGGGTGAGCAGTTCTTC; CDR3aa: CASSQDPGEQFF
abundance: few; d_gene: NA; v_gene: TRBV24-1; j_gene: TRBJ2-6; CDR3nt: TGTGCCACCAGTGGGGTAGGGTCTGGGGCCAACGTCCTGACTTTC; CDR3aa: CATSGVGSGANVLTF
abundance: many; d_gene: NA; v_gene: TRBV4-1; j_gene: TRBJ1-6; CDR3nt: TGCGCCAGCAGCGTTCAGGAGCCCCATAATTCACCCCTCCACTTT; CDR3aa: CASSVQEPHNSPLHF
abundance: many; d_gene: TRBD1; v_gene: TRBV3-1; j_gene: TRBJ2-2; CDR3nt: TGTGCCAGCAGCCAGTTCGACAGGGGCGGCACCGGGGAGCTGTTTTTT; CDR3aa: CASSQFDRGGTGELFF
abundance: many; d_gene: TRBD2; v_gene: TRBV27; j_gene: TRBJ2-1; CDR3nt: TGTGCCAGCAGTAGATGGACAGGCGGGCGGGGGGGCTCGAATGAGCAGTTCTTC; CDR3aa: CASSRWTGGRGGSNEQFF
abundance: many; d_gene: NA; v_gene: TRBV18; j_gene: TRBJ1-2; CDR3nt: TGTGCCAGCTCACCACCGGTTGGGATCTATGGCTACACCTTC; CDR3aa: CASSPPVGIYGYTF
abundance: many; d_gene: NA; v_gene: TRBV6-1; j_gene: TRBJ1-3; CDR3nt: TGTGCCAGCTTAAATACTGGGGGTGGGAACACCATATATTTT; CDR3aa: CASLNTGGGNTIYF
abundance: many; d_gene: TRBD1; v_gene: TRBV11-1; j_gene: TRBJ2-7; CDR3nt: TGTGCCAGCAGCTTATCGCGCCCGGGACAGACCTACGAGCAGTACTTC; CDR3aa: CASSLSRPGQTYEQYF
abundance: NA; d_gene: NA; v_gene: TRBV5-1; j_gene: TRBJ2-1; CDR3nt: TGCGCCAGCAGCTTCTTACTCCCGAATGAGCAGTTCTTC; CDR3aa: CASSFLLPNEQFF
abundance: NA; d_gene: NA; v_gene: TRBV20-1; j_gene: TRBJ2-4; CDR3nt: TGCAGTGCCTTAGAGGAGTCCTCCTGGGCCAAAAACATTCAGTACTTC; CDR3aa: CSALEESSWAKNIQYF
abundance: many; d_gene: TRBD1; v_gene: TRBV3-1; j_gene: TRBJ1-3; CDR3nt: TGTGCCAGCAGCCCCGACAGGGGGCTTGGAAACACCATATATTTT; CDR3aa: CASSPDRGLGNTIYF
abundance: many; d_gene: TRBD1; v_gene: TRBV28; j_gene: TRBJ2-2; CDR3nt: TGTGCCAGCAGGCGGACAGGGGATGCCGGGGAGCTGTTTTTT; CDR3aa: CASRRTGDAGELFF
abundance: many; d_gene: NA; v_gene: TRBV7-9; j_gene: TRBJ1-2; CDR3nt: TGTGCCAGCAGCTTAGGGGACCGTTATGGCTACACCTTC; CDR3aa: CASSLGDRYGYTF
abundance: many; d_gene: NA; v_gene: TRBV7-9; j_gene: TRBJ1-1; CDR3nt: TGTGCCAGCAGCTTATTTGAGCGGGCTGAAGCTTTCTTT; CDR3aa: CASSLFERAEAFF
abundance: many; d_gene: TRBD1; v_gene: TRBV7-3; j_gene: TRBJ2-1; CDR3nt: TGTGCCAGCAGCTTAAGGGGACAGAGCTCCTACAATGAGCAGTTCTTC; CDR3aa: CASSLRGQSSYNEQFF
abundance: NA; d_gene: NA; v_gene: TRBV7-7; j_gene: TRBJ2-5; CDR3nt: TGTGCTAGCAGCCCCAGAGGTGCAGGCCAAGAGACCCAGTACTTC; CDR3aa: CASSPRGAGQETQYF
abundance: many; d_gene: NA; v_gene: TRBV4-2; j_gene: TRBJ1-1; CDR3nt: TGTGCCAGCAGCCAAGCACTGGGCGTGAACACTGAAGCTTTCTTT; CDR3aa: CASSQALGVNTEAFF
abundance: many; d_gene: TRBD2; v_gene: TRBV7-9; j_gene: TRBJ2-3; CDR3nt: TGTGCCAGCAGCTTAGTGGCCGGGGGGGGCGGCACAGATACGCAGTATTTT; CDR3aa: CASSLVAGGGGTDTQYF
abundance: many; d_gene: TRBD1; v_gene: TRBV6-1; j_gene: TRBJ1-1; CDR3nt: TGTGCCAGCCGTGGCTTTGGGACAGGGGGCTCAGGTACTGAAGCTTTCTTT; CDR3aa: CASRGFGTGGSGTEAFF
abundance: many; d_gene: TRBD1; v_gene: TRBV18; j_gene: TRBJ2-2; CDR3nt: TGTGCCAGCTCGTATACAGGGGGCAGGACCGGGGAGCTGTTTTTT; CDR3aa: CASSYTGGRTGELFF
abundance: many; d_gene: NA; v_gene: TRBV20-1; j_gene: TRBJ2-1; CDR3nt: TGCAGTGCTAGTCCTCCGGGGAAGGGGACAGAGCAGTTCTTC; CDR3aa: CSASPPGKGTEQFF